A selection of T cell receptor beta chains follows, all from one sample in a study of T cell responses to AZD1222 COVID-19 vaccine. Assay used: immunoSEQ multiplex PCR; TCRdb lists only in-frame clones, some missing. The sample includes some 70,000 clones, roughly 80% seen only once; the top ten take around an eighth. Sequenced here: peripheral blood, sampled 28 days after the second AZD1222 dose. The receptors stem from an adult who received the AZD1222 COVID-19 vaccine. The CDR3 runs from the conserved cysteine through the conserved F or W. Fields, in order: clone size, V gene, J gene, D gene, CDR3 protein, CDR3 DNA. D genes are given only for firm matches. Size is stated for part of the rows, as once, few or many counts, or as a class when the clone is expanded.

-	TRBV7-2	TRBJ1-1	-	CASSLGPRARTEAFF	TGTGCCAGCAGCTTAGGTCCCAGGGCGAGGACTGAAGCTTTCTTT
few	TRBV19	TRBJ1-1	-	CASSSRISTEAFF	TGTGCCAGTAGTTCCCGGATCTCCACTGAAGCTTTCTTT
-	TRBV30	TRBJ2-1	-	CAWRTTSYNEQFF	TGTGCCTGGAGGACTACCTCCTACAATGAGCAGTTCTTC
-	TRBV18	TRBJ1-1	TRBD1	CASSPGQGSLSFTEAFF	TGTGCCAGCTCACCGGGACAGGGGAGCTTATCCTTCACTGAAGCTTTCTTT
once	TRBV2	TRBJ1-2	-	CASRDYRSYGYTF	TGTGCCAGCAGAGATTACAGGTCCTATGGCTACACCTTC
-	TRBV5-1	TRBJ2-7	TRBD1	CASSLGDRVTYEQYF	TGCGCCAGCAGCTTGGGGGACAGGGTGACCTACGAGCAGTACTTC
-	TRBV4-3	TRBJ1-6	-	CASSQPGVSPLHF	TGCGCCAGCAGCCAACCAGGGGTATCACCCCTCCACTTT
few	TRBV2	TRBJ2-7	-	CASRSPGQRFYEQYF	TGTGCCAGCAGGAGCCCCGGACAGAGGTTTTACGAGCAGTACTTC
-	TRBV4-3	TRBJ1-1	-	CASSQDRAVEAFF	TGCGCCAGCAGCCAAGACAGGGCGGTTGAAGCTTTCTTT
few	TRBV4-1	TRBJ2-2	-	CASSLANTGELFF	TGCGCCAGCAGTTTAGCGAACACCGGGGAGCTGTTTTTT
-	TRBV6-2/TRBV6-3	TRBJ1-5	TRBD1	CASSYPRTGWGISNQPQHF	TGTGCCAGCAGTTACCCGCGGACAGGGTGGGGGATCAGCAATCAGCCCCAGCATTTT
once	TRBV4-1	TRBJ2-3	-	CATSHDGRNTDTQYF	TGCGCCACCAGCCACGACGGTAGGAACACAGATACGCAGTATTTT
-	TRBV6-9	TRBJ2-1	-	CASSYRLGGYNEQFF	TGTGCCAGCAGTTACCGCCTCGGTGGGTACAATGAGCAGTTCTTC
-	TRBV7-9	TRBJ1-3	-	CASSSTITRGSSGNTIYF	TGTGCCAGCAGCTCTACAATCACCCGCGGGAGCTCTGGAAACACCATATATTTT
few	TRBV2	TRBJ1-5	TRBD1	CASKGRGLSSNQPQHF	TGTGCCAGCAAGGGCAGGGGGCTTTCGAGCAATCAGCCCCAGCATTTT
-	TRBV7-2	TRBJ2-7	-	CASSPGYAPSYEQYF	TGTGCCAGCAGCCCGGGGTATGCCCCTTCCTACGAGCAGTACTTC
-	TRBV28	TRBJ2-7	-	CASSLAGRHEQYF	TGTGCCAGCAGTTTGGCCGGGAGACACGAGCAGTACTTC
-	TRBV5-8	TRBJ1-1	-	CASRPGGSTEAFF	TGTGCCAGCAGGCCTGGGGGTTCTACTGAAGCTTTCTTT
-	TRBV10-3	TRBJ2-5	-	CATSPREGETQYF	TGTGCCACCTCCCCACGCGAGGGGGAGACCCAGTACTTC
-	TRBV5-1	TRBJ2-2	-	CASSSYRANTGELFF	TGCGCCAGCAGCTCGTACCGGGCGAACACCGGGGAGCTGTTTTTT
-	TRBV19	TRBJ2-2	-	CASSPLRDTGELFF	TGTGCCAGTAGCCCTCTCCGGGACACCGGGGAGCTGTTTTTT
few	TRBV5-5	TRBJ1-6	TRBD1	CASSLFSRGLRWYNSPLHF	TGTGCCAGCAGCTTGTTTTCCAGGGGGCTTCGCTGGTATAATTCACCCCTCCACTTT
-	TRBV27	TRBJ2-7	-	CASRQAYEQYF	TGTGCCAGTCGACAGGCCTACGAGCAGTACTTC
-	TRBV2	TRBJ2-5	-	CASNQETQYF	TGTGCCAGCAATCAGGAGACCCAGTACTTC
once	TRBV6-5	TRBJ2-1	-	CASTQVVHEQFF	TGTGCCAGCACGCAGGTGGTCCATGAGCAGTTCTTC
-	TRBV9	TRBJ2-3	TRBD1	CASSPGQGSTDTQYF	TGTGCCAGCAGCCCGGGACAGGGGAGCACAGATACGCAGTATTTT
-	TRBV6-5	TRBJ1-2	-	CASIPGGGRDGYTF	TGTGCCAGCATTCCCGGAGGGGGGCGGGATGGCTACACCTTC
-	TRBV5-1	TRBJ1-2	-	CASSLTGGEYGYTF	TGCGCCAGCAGCTTGACGGGGGGCGAGTATGGCTACACCTTC
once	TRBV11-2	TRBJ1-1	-	CASSFTEGQRNTEAFF	TGTGCCAGCAGCTTTACTGAGGGACAAAGGAACACTGAAGCTTTCTTT
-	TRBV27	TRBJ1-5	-	CATSNRYSNQPQHF	TGTGCCACCTCCAACCGGTATAGCAATCAGCCCCAGCATTTT
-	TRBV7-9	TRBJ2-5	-	CASSRPHPTQYF	TGTGCCAGCAGTCGACCCCATCCGACCCAGTACTTC
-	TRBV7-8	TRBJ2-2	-	CASSLARRMGTGELFF	TGTGCCAGCAGCTTAGCGCGTAGGATGGGTACCGGGGAGCTGTTTTTT
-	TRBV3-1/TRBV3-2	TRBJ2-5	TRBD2	CASSPYLAGGGETQYF	TGTGCCAGCAGCCCCTATCTAGCGGGGGGGGGAGAGACCCAGTACTTC
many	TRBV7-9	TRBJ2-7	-	CASSPFLGGLVGDYEQYF	TGTGCCAGCAGCCCGTTTTTGGGCGGGTTGGTTGGGGACTACGAGCAGTACTTC
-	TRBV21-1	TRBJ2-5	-	CASSKVARGETQYF	TGTGCCAGCAGCAAAGTTGCCAGGGGAGAGACCCAGTACTTC
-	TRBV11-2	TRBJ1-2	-	CASTQPGRRYGYTF	TGTGCCAGCACCCAACCGGGCCGCCGCTATGGCTACACCTTC
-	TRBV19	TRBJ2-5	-	CASSRGAWETQYF	TGTGCCAGTAGTAGGGGTGCGTGGGAGACCCAGTACTTC
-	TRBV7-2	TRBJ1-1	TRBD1	CASSLDGQATEAFF	TGTGCCAGCAGCTTAGACGGACAGGCCACTGAAGCTTTCTTT